What follows describes a single T cell receptor (beta chain). No cognate antigen has been identified for it. It may be a read error: a sequence one base away is much more abundant. V has 3 bases trimmed and J has 11 bases trimmed; junction bases matching no gene number 14. Its CDR3 holds 15 amino acids, cysteine through phenylalanine. The only DNA kept is the CDR3, 45 bases in frame from the first base. CDR1 and CDR2, looked up from the germline V gene (reference sequence), are DFQATT and SNEGSKA. Sequencing used an Illumina HiSeq 2000. Multiplex PCR amplification was used to generate the TCR beta chain libraries. High-throughput sequencing was used to analyze the amplified TCR beta chain products. Using fastp at Q25 and MiXCR, TCRdb reprocessed the public reads and kept productive beta chains. Every CDR3 protein is listed once, alongside the most common genes and DNA of its rows. The sample has fewer than 80,000 distinct CDR3 sequences on record, approximately 40% of them singletons. The top ten hold roughly 8.1% of the sample.

This entry comes from a study of breast tumors, draining lymph nodes, adjacent tissues (dated by TCRdb to 2016 to 2017). For the wider study: In breast cancer patients, the study compared the TCR beta repertoires of tumor, adjacent nontumor tissue and axillary lymph nodes. In human breast cancer, the study set out to assess how tumor, surrounding tissue and draining lymph node repertoires relate to one another and whether T cells might be exchanged between them.

What the work shows at the level of the full study, not this receptor alone: Tumor and nontumor tissue repertoires were found to be significantly more similar in luminal-like than in basal-like breast cancer. The data were judged consistent with most tumor T cells deriving from the lymph node and then expanding within tumor tissue. The conclusion that tumor T cells originate in lymph nodes was framed as consistent with a hypothesis rather than directly demonstrated. Tumors showed preferential V and J gene usage, and their T-cell repertoire diversity fell below that of lymph nodes yet above that of nontumor tissue.

The sequence was collected from a female donor with breast cancer. Some clones in this sample may be carry-over from other donors' samples. This chain joins TRBV20-1 to TRBJ2-3, with TRBD2 matching 10 junction bases. The source material was breast tumor tissue. The CDR3 protein is CSASKGLASPRGQYF. The DNA sequence is as follows: TGCAGTGCTAGTAAGGGACTAGCGTCCCCACGGGGGCAGTATTTT.